This TCR beta chain comes out of a study of blood T cell repertoires in COVID-19. Across the study: Samples taken during acute and convalescent COVID-19 were collected in the United States, Italy and Spain.

Only in-frame clones appear in the TCRdb table, and some are missing; sequencing was by immunoSEQ multiplex PCR. The sample has tens of thousands of clones; more than 75% are singletons. Looked up from germline, CDR1 is MNHEY and CDR2 is SVGAGI. V lost 7 bases and J lost 8, with 14 bases in between. This CDR3 region has 12 residues. The chain carries TRBV6-5 and TRBJ1-2; D is possibly TRBD1 (6 bases). This TCR came from a man aged 45-65 years with active COVID-19. The sequencing input was peripheral blood. CDR3 region: CASTKGQRGYTF. The CDR3 region has the DNA TGTGCCAGCACCAAAGGACAGAGGGGCTACACCTTC.